The present T cell receptor (beta chain) was sequenced within a study of blood T cell repertoires in COVID-19. Whole-study context: COVID-19 samples, acute and convalescent, were from the United States, Italy and Spain. From T cells, B-cell-depleted T cells, or PBMCs came the material, which was cDNA or gDNA.

The authors' processing: Reference gene primer amplification in the assay estimated nucleated cell counts. Clones were sequenced by immunoSEQ multiplex PCR, and TCRdb holds only the in-frame ones, with some missing. V and J calls and clone size are given by that table; D and trimming were obtained from the DNA. The table has about 170,000 clones, roughly 91% seen once. While infection was still active, Seattle patients were enrolled and then followed longitudinally. The sequence was collected from a man in his late teens or twenties with COVID-19, enrolled during active disease. The sample consisted of peripheral blood.

In DNA form, the CDR3 reads TGTGCCAGCACCGAAAGCGGGAGTGACGATGAGCAGTTCTTC. This codes for CASTESGSDDEQFF. This chain links TRBV11-2 with TRBJ2-1; 8 bases are shared with TRBD2. Germline V gene sequence: CDR1 SGHAT, CDR2 FQNNGV. Trimming took 7 bases from V and 8 from J; bases not matched to a gene: 10. The CDR3 loop spans 14 amino acids.